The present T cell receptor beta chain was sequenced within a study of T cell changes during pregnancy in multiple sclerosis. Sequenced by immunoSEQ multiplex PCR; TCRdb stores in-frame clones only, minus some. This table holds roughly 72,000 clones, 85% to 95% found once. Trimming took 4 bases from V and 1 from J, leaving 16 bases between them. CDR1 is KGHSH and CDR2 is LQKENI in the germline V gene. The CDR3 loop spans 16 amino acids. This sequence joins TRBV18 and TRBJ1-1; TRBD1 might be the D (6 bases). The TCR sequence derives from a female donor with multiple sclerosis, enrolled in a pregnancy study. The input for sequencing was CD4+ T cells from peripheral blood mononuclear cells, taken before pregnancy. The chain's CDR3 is CASSLTTGASNTEAFF. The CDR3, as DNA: TGTGCCAGCTCACTAACGACAGGAGCCTCGAACACTGAAGCTTTCTTT.